Many counts were recorded for the clone carrying this TCR beta chain. Germline lookup yields CDR1 SGDLS and CDR2 YYNGEE. The CDR3 is 13 amino acids. V gave up 3 bases and J gave up 6 bases; unmatched junction bases: 4. These data originate in a study of Graves' ophthalmopathy and Graves' hyperthyroidism. Amplification of TCR beta CDR3 regions used RNA transcripts. The first-round RT-PCR employed HTBI primers together with the Qiagen OneStep RT-PCR kit. A multiplex PCR was then performed as the second round. TCRdb analysed the multiplex PCR reads with MiXCR anew, one entry per CDR3 protein. Among 680,000 or so distinct CDR3 sequences listed, approximately 22% were seen once.

This TCR was sampled from a woman aged 18-29 years with stable Graves' hyperthyroidism. Some clones in this sample may be carry-over from other donors' samples. This rearrangement joins TRBV9 to TRBJ1-1, with TRBD1 matching 8 bases. The sequenced material came from peripheral blood. The CDR3: CASSDQGAAEAFF. The CDR3 nucleotides read TGTGCCAGCAGCGACCAGGGGGCGGCTGAAGCTTTCTTT.